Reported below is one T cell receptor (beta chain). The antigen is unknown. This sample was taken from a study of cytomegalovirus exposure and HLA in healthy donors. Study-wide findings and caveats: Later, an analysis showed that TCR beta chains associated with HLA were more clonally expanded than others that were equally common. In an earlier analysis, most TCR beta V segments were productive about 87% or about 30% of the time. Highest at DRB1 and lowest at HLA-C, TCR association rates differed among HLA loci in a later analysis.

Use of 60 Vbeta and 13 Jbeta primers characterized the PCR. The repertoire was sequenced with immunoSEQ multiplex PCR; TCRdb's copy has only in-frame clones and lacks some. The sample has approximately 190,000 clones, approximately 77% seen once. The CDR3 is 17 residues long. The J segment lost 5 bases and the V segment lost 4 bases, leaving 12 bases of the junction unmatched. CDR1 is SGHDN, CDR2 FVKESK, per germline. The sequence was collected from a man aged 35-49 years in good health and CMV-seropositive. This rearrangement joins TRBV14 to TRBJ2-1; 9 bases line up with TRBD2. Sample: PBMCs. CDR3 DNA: TGTGCCAGCAGCCCCATGAGGTGGATAGCGGGAGACAATGAGCAGTTCTTC. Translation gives CASSPMRWIAGDNEQFF.